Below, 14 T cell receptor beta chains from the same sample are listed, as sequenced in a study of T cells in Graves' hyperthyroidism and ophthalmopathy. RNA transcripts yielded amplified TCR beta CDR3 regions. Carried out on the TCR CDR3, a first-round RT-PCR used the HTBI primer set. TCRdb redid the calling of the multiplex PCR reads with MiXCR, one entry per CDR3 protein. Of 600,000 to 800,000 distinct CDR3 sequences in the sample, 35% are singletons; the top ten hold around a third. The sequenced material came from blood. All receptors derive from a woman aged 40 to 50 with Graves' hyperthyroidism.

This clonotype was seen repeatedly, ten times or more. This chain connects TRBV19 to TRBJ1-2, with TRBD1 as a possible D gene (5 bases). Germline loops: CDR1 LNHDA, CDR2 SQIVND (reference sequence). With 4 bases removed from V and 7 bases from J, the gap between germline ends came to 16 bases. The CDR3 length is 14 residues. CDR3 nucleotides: TGTGCCAGTAGTACTACCGTAGACAGACGTGGCTACACCTTC. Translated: CASSTTVDRRGYTF.

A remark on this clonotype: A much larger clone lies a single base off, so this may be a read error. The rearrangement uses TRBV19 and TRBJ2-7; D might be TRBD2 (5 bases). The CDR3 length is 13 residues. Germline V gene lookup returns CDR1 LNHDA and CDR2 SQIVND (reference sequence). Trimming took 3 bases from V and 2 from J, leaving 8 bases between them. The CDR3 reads CASSIGETYEQYF. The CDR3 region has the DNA TGTGCCAGTAGTATCGGGGAGACCTACGAGCAGTACTTC.

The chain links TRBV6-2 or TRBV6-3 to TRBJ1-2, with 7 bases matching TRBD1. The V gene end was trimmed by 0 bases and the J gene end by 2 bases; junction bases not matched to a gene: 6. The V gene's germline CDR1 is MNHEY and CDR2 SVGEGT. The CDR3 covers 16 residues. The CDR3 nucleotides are TGTGCCAGCAGTTACTCGACAGGGTCCATAAACTATGGCTACACCTTC. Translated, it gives CASSYSTGSINYGYTF.

DNA of the CDR3: TGTGCCACGACAGGGAACTATGGCTACACCTTC. Amino acids: CATTGNYGYTF. V usage is TRBV25-1 and J usage is TRBJ1-2; 7 bases match TRBD1. CDR3 length: 11 residues. Germline loops: CDR1 MGHDK, CDR2 SYGVNS. V shed 10 bases, J shed 2 bases, and the junction held 1 base outside the gene matches.

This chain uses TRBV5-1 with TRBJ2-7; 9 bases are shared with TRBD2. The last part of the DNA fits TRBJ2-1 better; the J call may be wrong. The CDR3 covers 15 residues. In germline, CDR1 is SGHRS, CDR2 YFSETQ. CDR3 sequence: CASSTSGTSTNEQFF. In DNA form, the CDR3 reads TGCGCCAGCAGCACCTCCGGGACTAGCACTAATGAGCAGTTCTTC.

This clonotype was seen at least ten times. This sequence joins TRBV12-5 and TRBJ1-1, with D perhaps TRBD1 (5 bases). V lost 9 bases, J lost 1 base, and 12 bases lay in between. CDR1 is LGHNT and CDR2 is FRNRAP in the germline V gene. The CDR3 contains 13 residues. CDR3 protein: CASDGGRNTEAFF. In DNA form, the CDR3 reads TGTGCTAGCGACGGGGGGAGGAACACTGAAGCTTTCTTT.

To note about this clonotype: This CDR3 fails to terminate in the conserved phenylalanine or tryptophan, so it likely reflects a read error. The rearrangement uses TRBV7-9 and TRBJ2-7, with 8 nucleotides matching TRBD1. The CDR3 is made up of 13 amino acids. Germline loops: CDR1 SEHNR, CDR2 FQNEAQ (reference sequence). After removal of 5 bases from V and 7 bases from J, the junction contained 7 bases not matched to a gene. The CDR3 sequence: CASSPTGAAEQYL. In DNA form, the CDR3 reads TGTGCCAGCAGCCCGACAGGGGCCGCGGAGCAGTACCTC.

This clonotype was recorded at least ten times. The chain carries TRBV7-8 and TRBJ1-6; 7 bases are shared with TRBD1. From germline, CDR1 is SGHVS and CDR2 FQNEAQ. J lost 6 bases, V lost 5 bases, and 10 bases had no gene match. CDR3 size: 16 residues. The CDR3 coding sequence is TGTGCCAGCAGCGACACAGGGGCGCCTCCTAATTCACCCCTCCACTTT. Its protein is CASSDTGAPPNSPLHF.

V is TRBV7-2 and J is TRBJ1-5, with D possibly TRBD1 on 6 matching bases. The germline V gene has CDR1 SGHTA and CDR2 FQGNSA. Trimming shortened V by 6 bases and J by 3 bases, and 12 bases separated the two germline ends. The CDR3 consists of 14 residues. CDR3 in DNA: TGTGCCAGCAGTCCAGGGGATTACAATCAGCCCCAGCATTTT. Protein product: CASSPGDYNQPQHF.

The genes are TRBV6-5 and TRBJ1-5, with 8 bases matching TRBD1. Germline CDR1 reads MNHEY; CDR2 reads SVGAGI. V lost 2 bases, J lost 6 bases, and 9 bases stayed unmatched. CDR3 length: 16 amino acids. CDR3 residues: CASSYRAGGLGQPQHF. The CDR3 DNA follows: TGTGCCAGCAGTTACAGGGCAGGGGGCCTTGGTCAGCCCCAGCATTTT.

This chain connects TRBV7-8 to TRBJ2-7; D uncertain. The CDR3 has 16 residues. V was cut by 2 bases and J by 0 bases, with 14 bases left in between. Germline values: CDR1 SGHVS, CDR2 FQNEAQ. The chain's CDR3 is CASSLNGDASSYEQYF. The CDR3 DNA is TGTGCCAGCAGCTTAAATGGAGATGCAAGCTCCTACGAGCAGTACTTC.

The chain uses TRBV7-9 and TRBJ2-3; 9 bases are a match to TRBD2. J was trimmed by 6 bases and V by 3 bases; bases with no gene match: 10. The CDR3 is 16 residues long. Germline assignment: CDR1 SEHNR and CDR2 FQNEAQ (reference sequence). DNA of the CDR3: TGTGCCAGCAGCTTCTCCCTTAGCGGGGGCGTGGATACGCAGTATTTT. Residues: CASSFSLSGGVDTQYF.

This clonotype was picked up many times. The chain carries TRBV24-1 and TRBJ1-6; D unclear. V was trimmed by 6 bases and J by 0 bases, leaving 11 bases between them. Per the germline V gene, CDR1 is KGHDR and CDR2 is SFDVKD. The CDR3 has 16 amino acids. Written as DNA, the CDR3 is TGTGCCACCAGTCTCTGCAAAAGCTCCTATAATTCACCCCTCCACTTT. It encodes CATSLCKSSYNSPLHF.

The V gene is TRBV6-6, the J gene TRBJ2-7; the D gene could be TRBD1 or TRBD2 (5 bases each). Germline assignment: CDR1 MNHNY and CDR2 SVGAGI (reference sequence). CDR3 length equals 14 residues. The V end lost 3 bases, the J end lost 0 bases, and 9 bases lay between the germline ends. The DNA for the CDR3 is TGTGCCAGCAGTTATGAGGGGAACTCCTACGAGCAGTACTTC. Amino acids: CASSYEGNSYEQYF.